This is a list of T cell receptor beta chains from one sample in a study of identical twins. Each CDR3 protein gets one entry after TCRdb re-called the 5' RACE reads with MiXCR. The table shows approximately 500,000 distinct CDR3 sequences, with 13% to 15% occurring only once. In addition, the sample was reused for a study of yellow fever vaccine responses in identical twins.

The sequencing sample was made of CD4+ T cells sorted from blood. The receptor source for this set is a woman aged 18-30 years in good health. The CDR3 runs from the conserved cysteine through the conserved F or W. D genes are given only for firm matches. Size values are once, few and many counts, or a class for expanded clones, and some rows have none.

TRBJ2-5	NA	15	NA	TRBV12-3/TRBV12-4	TGTGCCAGCAGTTTAGCTCCGGGAAGCCAAGAGACCCAGTACTTC	CASSLAPGSQETQYF
TRBJ2-2	few	15	NA	TRBV29-1	TGCAGCGTACGCAACCCCCAGGAGAACACCGGGGAGCTGTTTTTT	CSVRNPQENTGELFF
TRBJ2-1	NA	14	TRBD2	TRBV29-1	TGCAGCACAATGACTGGGACTAGCCTGTCTGAGCAGTTCTTC	CSTMTGTSLSEQFF
TRBJ2-1	NA	18	TRBD1	TRBV12-3/TRBV12-4	TGTGCCAGCAGTTTAGACACGGGACAGGGCCGGGCCGCCAATGAGCAGTTCTTC	CASSLDTGQGRAANEQFF
TRBJ2-1	few	15	NA	TRBV5-1	TGCGCCAGCAGTTCCACCGGTTTCGGTTACAATGAGCAGTTCTTC	CASSSTGFGYNEQFF
TRBJ1-3	few	14	NA	TRBV2	TGTGCCAGCAGTGAAGGGTGGGCCGGAAACACCATATATTTT	CASSEGWAGNTIYF
TRBJ2-1	NA	17	TRBD1	TRBV11-2	TGTGCCAGCAGCCTAACCGAAAAAATCAGGGGGCCCAATGAGCAGTTCTTC	CASSLTEKIRGPNEQFF
TRBJ1-2	few	15	NA	TRBV6-5	TGTGCCAGCAGTTACTTCGTACAGGGAGGCTATGGCTACACCTTC	CASSYFVQGGYGYTF
TRBJ2-3	few	14	NA	TRBV20-1	TGCAGTGCTAGATTCCGGGGCCGAGCAGATACGCAGTATTTT	CSARFRGRADTQYF
TRBJ2-3	many	14	NA	TRBV4-1	TGCGCCAGCAGCCAAGGTAGAATCACAGATACGCAGTATTTT	CASSQGRITDTQYF
TRBJ2-3	many	12	NA	TRBV27	TGTGCCACTTCGGGAAACACAGATACGCAGTATTTT	CATSGNTDTQYF
TRBJ1-5	NA	16	TRBD1	TRBV6-5	TGTGCCAGCAGTTTGACCCGCAGGGGGCTGGATCAGCCCCAGCATTTT	CASSLTRRGLDQPQHF
TRBJ2-1	few	15	TRBD2	TRBV28	TGTGCCAGCAGCAATCCGGGGGGTCAAGGGGATGAGCAGTTCTTC	CASSNPGGQGDEQFF
TRBJ2-3	many	14	NA	TRBV5-1	TGCGCCAGCAGCTTGGGACAGGCAACAGATACGCAGTATTTT	CASSLGQATDTQYF
TRBJ2-2	few	16	NA	TRBV21-1	TGTGCCAGCAGCAAGAATGGGGGCGGGATCACCGGGGAGCTGTTTTTT	CASSKNGGGITGELFF
TRBJ2-2	few	18	TRBD1	TRBV2	TGTGCCAGCAGCCCAGAACCGGGACAGGGGTGGAACACCGGGGAGCTGTTTTTT	CASSPEPGQGWNTGELFF
TRBJ1-4	few	15	NA	TRBV29-1	TGCAGCGTTGGTGGCCAAGACGTAACTAATGAAAAACTGTTTTTT	CSVGGQDVTNEKLFF
TRBJ1-4	few	16	TRBD1	TRBV5-1	TGCGCCAGCAGCTTGGGCATACAGGGGGAAGGTGAAAAACTGTTTTTT	CASSLGIQGEGEKLFF
TRBJ2-1	few	12	NA	TRBV24-1	TGTGCCACCAGTGAGGGGGTAAATGAGCAGTTCTTC	CATSEGVNEQFF
TRBJ2-1	NA	15	TRBD2	TRBV7-9	TGTGCCAGCAGCTCCACGGGAGGCCTCTACAATGAGCAGTTCTTC	CASSSTGGLYNEQFF
TRBJ1-6	NA	18	NA	TRBV3-1	TGTGCCAGCAGCCAAGAGAGGACCTCGAGCTCCTATAATTCACCCCTCCACTTT	CASSQERTSSSYNSPLHF
TRBJ2-2	few	17	NA	TRBV24-1	TGTGCCACCAGGCCCGGGGGAAGTAACGTGAACACCGGGGAGCTGTTTTTT	CATRPGGSNVNTGELFF
TRBJ2-6	few	18	NA	TRBV15	TGTGCCACCAGCAGAAACGATTACAGGGACCCTGGGGCCAACGTCCTGACTTTC	CATSRNDYRDPGANVLTF
TRBJ2-3	NA	14	NA	TRBV29-1	TGCAGCGTTGAAATCGGGGCCAGCACAGATACGCAGTATTTT	CSVEIGASTDTQYF
TRBJ2-7	many	16	NA	TRBV4-1	TGCGCCAGCAGCCAAGTTCATTTAGTGACCGTAGACGAGCAGTACTTC	CASSQVHLVTVDEQYF
TRBJ2-1	NA	15	NA	TRBV20-1	TGCAGTGCTTCGGATTGGAGGCCCCCCTACAATGAGCAGTTCTTC	CSASDWRPPYNEQFF
TRBJ2-7	few	15	NA	TRBV2	TGTGCCAGCAGTGATGGTCTAGCGAGCGATTACGAGCAGTACTTC	CASSDGLASDYEQYF
TRBJ2-5	once	15	NA	TRBV7-8	TGTGCCAGCAGCTTAAAGCGGACGTACCAAGAGACCCAGTACTTC	CASSLKRTYQETQYF
TRBJ2-1	NA	17	TRBD2	TRBV20-1	TGCAGTGCTCAGACTCAAGAGGTCGCGGGGGGTTACAATGAGCAGTTCTTC	CSAQTQEVAGGYNEQFF
TRBJ1-5	NA	15	NA	TRBV6-2/TRBV6-3	TGTGCCAGCAGTACCTTAGGGACAAGCAATCAGCCCCAGCATTTT	CASSTLGTSNQPQHF
TRBJ2-1	few	15	TRBD2	TRBV24-1	TGTGCCACCAGTGCCAGCGGGAGGGCAGGCAATGAGCAGTTCTTC	CATSASGRAGNEQFF
TRBJ2-7	few	15	TRBD1	TRBV6-1	TGTGCCAGCAGCCTCGGACAGGGGTGGACCTACGAGCAGTACTTC	CASSLGQGWTYEQYF
TRBJ2-5	many	15	NA	TRBV12-3/TRBV12-4	TGTGCCAGCAGTTTTACGGGAGATAACCAAGAGACCCAGTACTTC	CASSFTGDNQETQYF
TRBJ2-5	few	14	NA	TRBV5-1	TGCGCCAGCAGCTCGTCCGGGTCAGGGAAGACCCAGTACTTC	CASSSSGSGKTQYF
TRBJ1-1	few	16	NA	TRBV5-1	TGCGCCAGCAGCTTTGGGGGTTCGCTCCCGAACACTGAAGCTTTCTTT	CASSFGGSLPNTEAFF
TRBJ2-3	NA	15	NA	TRBV5-1	TGCGCCAGCAGCTTTTCGGCAGGGGCAGAAGATACGCAGTATTTT	CASSFSAGAEDTQYF
TRBJ2-1	NA	17	NA	TRBV4-1	TGCGCCAGCAGACGCGAGACGGGACCTGAGTCCTACAATGAGCAGTTCTTC	CASRRETGPESYNEQFF
TRBJ2-3	NA	13	TRBD2	TRBV10-3	TGTGCCACCGGAGCGGGGACTGAGGATACGCAGTATTTT	CATGAGTEDTQYF
TRBJ2-2	few	17	TRBD2	TRBV7-6	TGTGCCAGCAGCCCGAGGTACCTAGCGGGAAATAAGGAGGAGCTGTTTTTT	CASSPRYLAGNKEELFF
TRBJ2-7	few	14	TRBD1	TRBV5-1	TGCGCCAGCAGCTCGACCGGGACAGGGGACGAGCAGTACTTC	CASSSTGTGDEQYF
TRBJ1-2	few	12	NA	TRBV29-1	TGCAGCTGCCGCGTTTCCAACTATGGCTACACCTTC	CSCRVSNYGYTF
TRBJ2-5	NA	14	TRBD2	TRBV15	TGTGCCACCAGCAGCAACGGGGGGGCGGAGACCCAGTACTTC	CATSSNGGAETQYF
TRBJ2-3	few	17	TRBD2	TRBV5-6	TGTGCCAGCAGCTTTCCCCTAACTAGCGTGGGCACAGATACGCAGTATTTT	CASSFPLTSVGTDTQYF
TRBJ2-1	few	15	NA	TRBV28	TGTGCCGCGACCCGACAGATACCCTCCTACAATGAGCAGTTCTTC	CAATRQIPSYNEQFF
TRBJ2-1	NA	11	NA	TRBV12-3/TRBV12-4	TGTGCCAGCAGACCAGGGACCGAGCAGTTCTTC	CASRPGTEQFF
TRBJ2-7	NA	15	TRBD2	TRBV11-2	TGTGCCAGCAGCTCGAGAGGGACTAGTGGATACGAGCAGTACTTC	CASSSRGTSGYEQYF
TRBJ1-6	many	16	TRBD1	TRBV12-3/TRBV12-4	TGTGCCAGCACCGCCGGGACAGGGGCGATAGGTTCACCCCTCCACTTT	CASTAGTGAIGSPLHF
TRBJ2-1	NA	14	TRBD1	TRBV12-3/TRBV12-4	TGTGCCAGCACGGGGACAGGGCCCTACAATGAGCAGTTCTTC	CASTGTGPYNEQFF
TRBJ2-2	many	15	NA	TRBV7-7	TGTGCCAGCAGCTCCGGGACCCAGAACACCGGGGAGCTGTTTTTT	CASSSGTQNTGELFF
TRBJ2-7	few	14	TRBD1	TRBV5-1	TGCGCCAGCAGCTTGGATAGGGGGCGCCTCGAGCAGTACTTC	CASSLDRGRLEQYF
TRBJ1-6	NA	12	TRBD1	TRBV20-1	TGCAGTGCTAGACCAGGGACAGGTCGGTGGCACTTT	CSARPGTGRWHF
TRBJ2-3	few	15	TRBD2	TRBV20-1	TGCAGTGCTGGAGCGGGGGCCCTACGAGGAGATACGCAGTATTTT	CSAGAGALRGDTQYF
TRBJ2-1	few	15	NA	TRBV20-1	TGCAGTGCTAGAGGGGAACTAACTATTTACAATGAGCAGTTCTTC	CSARGELTIYNEQFF
TRBJ2-1	NA	13	NA	TRBV5-1	TGCGCCAGCAGCTCGACTCCATTTAATGAGCAGTTCTTC	CASSSTPFNEQFF
TRBJ2-3	few	17	NA	TRBV6-2/TRBV6-3	TGTGCCAGCAGGCGCCTGCCACCGGGAACCAGCACAGATACGCAGTATTTT	CASRRLPPGTSTDTQYF
TRBJ2-1	NA	17	NA	TRBV9	TGTGCCAGCAGCTACGTAGGTAGGGGGGGCCTGTTTGTGGAGCAGTTCTTC	CASSYVGRGGLFVEQFF
TRBJ1-6	few	15	NA	TRBV20-1	TGCAGTGCCCCCCCGGGGGGGGCCTATAATTCACCCCTCCACTTT	CSAPPGGAYNSPLHF
TRBJ2-1	NA	18	TRBD2	TRBV27	TGTGCCAGCAGTTTATCGATTCTAGCGGGAGGCTCCTACAATGAGCAGTTCTTC	CASSLSILAGGSYNEQFF